Listed below are T cell receptor beta chains from one sample, sequenced in a study of cytomegalovirus exposure and HLA in healthy donors. Profiled with immunoSEQ multiplex PCR; TCRdb holds only in-frame clones, not every one. The profile shows about 160,000 clones, about 71% of them singletons. Sequenced sample: PBMCs. These TCRs come from a woman under 40 in good health and CMV-seronegative. Each CDR3 is given with its conserved first and last residue. D genes are given only for firm matches. Where a row states a size, it is once, few, many or the class of an expanded clone; other rows omit it.

abundance: -; v_gene: TRBV28; j_gene: TRBJ1-5; d_gene: -; CDR3aa: CASRLGVQPQHF; CDR3nt: TGTGCCAGCAGGCTAGGGGTTCAGCCCCAGCATTTT
abundance: few; v_gene: TRBV4-3; j_gene: TRBJ2-3; d_gene: TRBD1; CDR3aa: CASSQLTGLGTDTQYF; CDR3nt: TGCGCCAGCAGCCAACTGACAGGGTTAGGCACAGATACGCAGTATTTT
abundance: -; v_gene: TRBV27; j_gene: TRBJ1-2; d_gene: -; CDR3aa: CASTPHESLWEGYTF; CDR3nt: TGTGCCAGCACTCCCCATGAGTCGCTTTGGGAGGGCTACACCTTC
abundance: -; v_gene: TRBV4-2; j_gene: TRBJ2-3; d_gene: TRBD2; CDR3aa: CASSQDKSGRASRETQYF; CDR3nt: TGTGCCAGCAGCCAAGATAAGAGCGGGAGGGCTAGTCGAGAGACGCAGTATTTT
abundance: few; v_gene: TRBV28; j_gene: TRBJ2-3; d_gene: TRBD2; CDR3aa: CASPPGRESTDTQYF; CDR3nt: TGTGCCAGCCCCCCCGGGAGGGAGAGCACAGATACGCAGTATTTT
abundance: -; v_gene: TRBV6-6; j_gene: TRBJ1-6; d_gene: TRBD1; CDR3aa: CASSPDRGRTPLHF; CDR3nt: TGTGCCAGCAGTCCCGACAGGGGAAGGACACCCCTCCACTTT
abundance: -; v_gene: TRBV5-8; j_gene: TRBJ1-2; d_gene: TRBD1; CDR3aa: CASSFGTGVYLANYGYTF; CDR3nt: TGTGCCAGCAGCTTCGGGACAGGGGTTTATTTGGCTAACTATGGCTACACCTTC
abundance: -; v_gene: TRBV7-9; j_gene: TRBJ2-2; d_gene: TRBD2; CDR3aa: CASSFSGRRTGELFF; CDR3nt: TGTGCCAGCAGCTTTAGCGGGAGGAGAACCGGGGAGCTGTTTTTT
abundance: -; v_gene: TRBV7-6; j_gene: TRBJ2-1; d_gene: TRBD2; CDR3aa: CASSPTSALYNEQFF; CDR3nt: TGTGCCAGCAGCCCGACTAGCGCACTCTACAATGAGCAGTTCTTC
abundance: -; v_gene: TRBV7-9; j_gene: TRBJ2-7; d_gene: TRBD1; CDR3aa: CASSFEDSGQGYEQYF; CDR3nt: TGTGCCAGCAGCTTCGAGGATTCGGGACAGGGGTACGAGCAGTACTTC
abundance: -; v_gene: TRBV7-9; j_gene: TRBJ1-3; d_gene: -; CDR3aa: CASSYVREKRIGNTIYF; CDR3nt: TGTGCCAGCAGCTACGTCCGGGAGAAAAGGATTGGAAACACCATATATTTT
abundance: -; v_gene: TRBV11-1; j_gene: TRBJ2-1; d_gene: TRBD2; CDR3aa: CASSVGTSGNNEQFF; CDR3nt: TGTGCCAGCAGCGTCGGGACTAGCGGGAACAATGAGCAGTTCTTC
abundance: -; v_gene: TRBV9; j_gene: TRBJ1-1; d_gene: -; CDR3aa: CASSLGMTTAGMNTEAFF; CDR3nt: TGTGCCAGCAGCCTTGGAATGACCACAGCCGGCATGAACACTGAAGCTTTCTTT
abundance: -; v_gene: TRBV30; j_gene: TRBJ2-1; d_gene: TRBD2; CDR3aa: CAWRLAGGPYNEQFF; CDR3nt: TGTGCCTGGAGGCTAGCGGGAGGTCCGTACAATGAGCAGTTCTTC
abundance: few; v_gene: TRBV4-3; j_gene: TRBJ1-5; d_gene: -; CDR3aa: CASSQEGAGEPQHF; CDR3nt: TGCGCCAGCAGCCAAGAAGGGGCCGGCGAGCCCCAGCATTTT
abundance: once; v_gene: TRBV5-6; j_gene: TRBJ1-1; d_gene: -; CDR3aa: CASSLVSLTEAFF; CDR3nt: TGTGCCAGCAGCTTGGTTTCCCTCACTGAAGCTTTCTTT
abundance: -; v_gene: TRBV9; j_gene: TRBJ1-2; d_gene: -; CDR3aa: CASSPGQIYGYTF; CDR3nt: TGTGCCAGCAGCCCCGGACAAATCTATGGCTACACCTTC
abundance: -; v_gene: TRBV7-9; j_gene: TRBJ2-5; d_gene: -; CDR3aa: CASTDWGIETQYF; CDR3nt: TGTGCCAGCACCGACTGGGGCATTGAGACCCAGTACTTC
abundance: -; v_gene: TRBV11-2; j_gene: TRBJ1-2; d_gene: TRBD1; CDR3aa: CASTSPRTGPTNGYTF; CDR3nt: TGTGCCAGCACCTCGCCAAGGACAGGGCCAACTAATGGCTACACCTTC
abundance: -; v_gene: TRBV6-5; j_gene: TRBJ1-2; d_gene: -; CDR3aa: CASTPGVGGGYTF; CDR3nt: TGTGCCAGCACCCCCGGGGTCGGCGGGGGCTACACCTTC
abundance: -; v_gene: TRBV10-3; j_gene: TRBJ2-5; d_gene: -; CDR3aa: CAISESPGETQYF; CDR3nt: TGTGCCATCAGTGAGAGTCCAGGAGAGACCCAGTACTTC
abundance: -; v_gene: TRBV6-1; j_gene: TRBJ1-3; d_gene: -; CDR3aa: CASSEMGAGGNTIYF; CDR3nt: TGTGCCAGCAGTGAAATGGGCGCCGGTGGAAACACCATATATTTT
abundance: few; v_gene: TRBV29-1; j_gene: TRBJ2-2; d_gene: -; CDR3aa: CSVDTKNTGELFF; CDR3nt: TGCAGCGTTGACACTAAGAACACCGGGGAGCTGTTTTTT
abundance: -; v_gene: TRBV7-9; j_gene: TRBJ2-7; d_gene: TRBD1; CDR3aa: CSSSSPAGTGGLQGYEQYF; CDR3nt: TGTTCCAGCAGCTCTCCCGCCGGGACAGGGGGACTACAAGGGTACGAGCAGTACTTC
abundance: few; v_gene: TRBV27; j_gene: TRBJ2-3; d_gene: -; CDR3aa: CASSGGSGVDTQYF; CDR3nt: TGTGCCAGCAGTGGCGGATCCGGGGTGGATACGCAGTATTTT
abundance: -; v_gene: TRBV5-1; j_gene: TRBJ2-1; d_gene: TRBD1; CDR3aa: CASSRGTGDYHEQFF; CDR3nt: TGCGCCAGCAGCCGCGGGACAGGGGATTACCATGAGCAGTTCTTC
abundance: -; v_gene: TRBV28; j_gene: TRBJ1-4; d_gene: -; CDR3aa: CASSPQTATNEKLFF; CDR3nt: TGTGCCAGCAGCCCGCAGACAGCAACTAATGAAAAACTGTTTTTT
abundance: -; v_gene: TRBV19; j_gene: TRBJ2-4; d_gene: TRBD2; CDR3aa: CASSKGGSGGQNIQYF; CDR3nt: TGTGCCAGTAGTAAGGGAGGGAGCGGGGGCCAAAACATTCAGTACTTC
abundance: -; v_gene: TRBV6-4; j_gene: TRBJ2-7; d_gene: TRBD2; CDR3aa: CASPKGLAAFDEQYF; CDR3nt: TGTGCCAGTCCTAAAGGGCTAGCGGCTTTTGACGAGCAGTACTTC
abundance: few; v_gene: TRBV6-1; j_gene: TRBJ1-6; d_gene: -; CDR3aa: CASSEARPGSPLHF; CDR3nt: TGTGCCAGCAGTGAAGCACGACCGGGGTCACCCCTCCACTTT
abundance: -; v_gene: TRBV18; j_gene: TRBJ1-5; d_gene: -; CDR3aa: CASSPLQVGDQPQHF; CDR3nt: TGTGCCAGCTCACCACTTCAAGTAGGAGATCAGCCCCAGCATTTT
abundance: -; v_gene: TRBV28; j_gene: TRBJ2-3; d_gene: -; CDR3aa: CASRGQITDTQYF; CDR3nt: TGTGCCAGCCGCGGACAGATCACAGATACGCAGTATTTT
abundance: -; v_gene: TRBV30; j_gene: TRBJ1-2; d_gene: TRBD1; CDR3aa: CAWSLPGQGIGYTF; CDR3nt: TGTGCCTGGAGTCTTCCGGGACAGGGTATAGGCTACACCTTC
abundance: few; v_gene: TRBV9; j_gene: TRBJ2-1; d_gene: TRBD2; CDR3aa: CASSQAGVTYNEQFF; CDR3nt: TGTGCCAGCAGCCAAGCGGGAGTCACCTACAATGAGCAGTTCTTC
abundance: -; v_gene: TRBV28; j_gene: TRBJ1-5; d_gene: -; CDR3aa: CASSSFAGDQPQHF; CDR3nt: TGTGCCAGCAGTTCTTTCGCAGGGGATCAGCCCCAGCATTTT
abundance: -; v_gene: TRBV2; j_gene: TRBJ1-5; d_gene: -; CDR3aa: CASSELGGGDQPQHF; CDR3nt: TGTGCCAGCAGTGAATTGGGAGGAGGAGATCAGCCCCAGCATTTT
abundance: few; v_gene: TRBV9; j_gene: TRBJ1-6; d_gene: -; CDR3aa: CASSEGTPFPLHF; CDR3nt: TGTGCCAGCAGCGAGGGGACTCCCTTTCCCCTCCACTTT
abundance: -; v_gene: TRBV2; j_gene: TRBJ1-5; d_gene: TRBD1; CDR3aa: CASSEGQDYQPQHF; CDR3nt: TGTGCCAGCAGTGAGGGACAGGATTATCAGCCCCAGCATTTT
abundance: -; v_gene: TRBV6-5; j_gene: TRBJ1-4; d_gene: -; CDR3aa: CASSSGGLDEKLFF; CDR3nt: TGTGCCAGCAGCTCAGGAGGGCTGGATGAAAAACTGTTTTTT
abundance: -; v_gene: TRBV14; j_gene: TRBJ2-3; d_gene: -; CDR3aa: CASSQVSAEVQYF; CDR3nt: TGTGCCAGCAGCCAAGTCAGCGCTGAGGTGCAGTATTTT
abundance: -; v_gene: TRBV6-5; j_gene: TRBJ1-1; d_gene: -; CDR3aa: CASREQGNTEAFF; CDR3nt: TGTGCCAGCAGAGAACAGGGGAACACTGAAGCTTTCTTT
abundance: few; v_gene: TRBV5-1; j_gene: TRBJ1-1; d_gene: TRBD1; CDR3aa: CASSFQGQENTEAFF; CDR3nt: TGCGCCAGCAGCTTCCAGGGACAGGAAAACACTGAAGCTTTCTTT
abundance: -; v_gene: TRBV10-2; j_gene: TRBJ1-5; d_gene: -; CDR3aa: CASRDPGAQPQHF; CDR3nt: TGCGCCAGCAGGGACCCAGGGGCTCAGCCCCAGCATTTT
abundance: -; v_gene: TRBV7-9; j_gene: TRBJ2-1; d_gene: -; CDR3aa: CASSVDISSYNEQFF; CDR3nt: TGTGCCAGCAGCGTTGACATCAGTTCCTACAATGAGCAGTTCTTC
abundance: -; v_gene: TRBV2; j_gene: TRBJ1-5; d_gene: -; CDR3aa: CASSEAGGETNQPQHF; CDR3nt: TGTGCCAGCAGTGAAGCGGGGGGGGAGACAAATCAGCCCCAGCATTTT
abundance: few; v_gene: TRBV2; j_gene: TRBJ1-2; d_gene: -; CDR3aa: CASSVEGQRGYTF; CDR3nt: TGTGCCAGCAGTGTGGAGGGGCAACGTGGCTACACCTTC
abundance: -; v_gene: TRBV7-2; j_gene: TRBJ2-2; d_gene: -; CDR3aa: CASSLVKNTGELFF; CDR3nt: TGTGCCAGCAGCTTAGTCAAAAACACCGGGGAGCTGTTTTTT
abundance: -; v_gene: TRBV7-6; j_gene: TRBJ1-1; d_gene: -; CDR3aa: CASSLRDDTEAFF; CDR3nt: TGTGCCAGCAGCTTACGGGATGACACTGAAGCTTTCTTT
abundance: -; v_gene: TRBV4-3; j_gene: TRBJ1-5; d_gene: -; CDR3aa: CASSQFRDNQPQHF; CDR3nt: TGCGCCAGCAGCCAGTTCAGGGACAATCAGCCCCAGCATTTT
abundance: -; v_gene: TRBV6-5; j_gene: TRBJ2-2; d_gene: -; CDR3aa: CASRQRQGNTGELFF; CDR3nt: TGTGCCAGCAGACAAAGGCAGGGGAACACCGGGGAGCTGTTTTTT
abundance: -; v_gene: TRBV4-1; j_gene: TRBJ1-4; d_gene: -; CDR3aa: CASSQGAQGRATNEKLFF; CDR3nt: TGCGCCAGCAGCCAAGGGGCCCAGGGGCGTGCAACTAATGAAAAACTGTTTTTT
abundance: few; v_gene: TRBV7-9; j_gene: TRBJ1-1; d_gene: -; CDR3aa: CASSFGSTEAFF; CDR3nt: TGTGCCAGCAGCTTTGGCAGCACTGAAGCTTTCTTT
abundance: -; v_gene: TRBV30; j_gene: TRBJ1-5; d_gene: -; CDR3aa: CAWTVAGGPQHF; CDR3nt: TGTGCCTGGACTGTAGCGGGTGGGCCCCAGCATTTT
abundance: few; v_gene: TRBV27; j_gene: TRBJ1-6; d_gene: -; CDR3aa: CASSRKQGFNSPLHF; CDR3nt: TGTGCCAGCAGTCGGAAACAGGGTTTTAATTCACCCCTCCACTTT
abundance: -; v_gene: TRBV18; j_gene: TRBJ2-1; d_gene: TRBD1; CDR3aa: CASSDQPGQGWGDEQFF; CDR3nt: TGTGCCAGCTCAGATCAACCGGGACAGGGTTGGGGCGATGAGCAGTTCTTC
abundance: -; v_gene: TRBV28; j_gene: TRBJ2-1; d_gene: TRBD2; CDR3aa: CASSLRTSGFYNEQFF; CDR3nt: TGTGCCAGCAGTCTCCGGACTAGCGGATTTTACAATGAGCAGTTCTTC
abundance: -; v_gene: TRBV20-1; j_gene: TRBJ2-1; d_gene: -; CDR3aa: CSATRSNEQFF; CDR3nt: TGCAGTGCTACTAGAAGCAATGAGCAGTTCTTC
abundance: few; v_gene: TRBV7-9; j_gene: TRBJ2-1; d_gene: -; CDR3aa: CSSSHLAYEQFF; CDR3nt: TGTTCCAGCAGCCACCTAGCCTATGAGCAGTTCTTC
abundance: -; v_gene: TRBV11-1; j_gene: TRBJ2-1; d_gene: -; CDR3aa: CASSLAPMSSSYNEQFF; CDR3nt: TGTGCCAGCAGCTTAGCTCCCATGAGTAGCTCCTACAATGAGCAGTTCTTC
abundance: -; v_gene: TRBV2; j_gene: TRBJ2-1; d_gene: TRBD1; CDR3aa: CASSGDRVNEQFF; CDR3nt: TGTGCCAGCAGTGGGGACAGGGTCAATGAGCAGTTCTTC